The 32 T cell receptor beta chains reported below all come from one sample, sequenced in a study of cytomegalovirus exposure and HLA in healthy donors (dated by TCRdb to about 2017). Receptors were amplified or captured by the immunoSEQ multiplex PCR assay. The multiplex PCR relied on a mix of 60 forward primers for TCR Vbeta segments and 13 reverse primers for TCR Jbeta segments. The table comes from immuneACCESS by way of TCRdb, which keeps in-frame sequences with V and J called. Part of the clones is missing from these tables; in studies checked, under half for an unresolved V gene and the rest for unknown reasons. This sample has 99,000 or so clones in its table, and over 70% of those were observed once. The ten largest clones capture around 8.6% of the sample. Sequencing was performed on PBMCs. The source of these receptors is a woman between 40 and 50 years old in good health and CMV-seropositive.

The rearrangement links TRBV4-1 to TRBJ1-5; D gene uncertain. Germline CDR1 MGHRA, CDR2 YSYEKL. This CDR3 spans 15 amino acids. The germline V and J ends were trimmed by 0 bases and 6 bases, with 12 bases remaining between them. Written as DNA, the CDR3 is TGCGCCAGCAGCCAAGAGGGCATCTTGGGTCAGCCCCAGCATTTT. Protein product: CASSQEGILGQPQHF.

This chain connects TRBV28 to TRBJ2-2, with unresolved D. The CDR3 runs to 16 residues. Germline assignment: CDR1 MDHEN and CDR2 SYDVKM. V shed 1 base and J shed 0 bases, with 9 bases lying between them. Here the CDR3 DNA reads TGTGCCAGCAGTTTATCAATGGCCTCGAACACCGGGGAGCTGTTTTTT. It codes for CASSLSMASNTGELFF. The whole variable domain, remainder taken from reference TRBV28 and TRBJ2-2, is DVKVTQSSRYLVKRTGEKVFLECVQDMDHENMFWYRQDPGLGLRLIYFSYDVKMKEKGDIPEGYSVSREKKERFSLILESASTNQTSMYLCASSLSMASNTGELFFGEGSRLTVL.

The V gene is TRBV27, the J gene TRBJ2-1, with 12 bases aligning to TRBD2. V lost 5 bases to trimming and J lost 7 bases; unmatched junction nucleotides: 6. The CDR3 runs 15 residues. Germline V CDR1 and CDR2: MNHEY, SMNVEV (reference sequence). The chain's CDR3 is CASSRLAGDRNEQFF. CDR3 sequence (DNA): TGTGCCAGCAGTAGACTAGCGGGAGATCGGAATGAGCAGTTCTTC.

The chain has TRBV19 and TRBJ1-4; D unclear. CDR3 size: 14 residues. The V gene lost 3 bases and the J gene lost 3 bases, with 8 bases spanning the gap. Germline values: CDR1 LNHDA, CDR2 SQIVND (reference sequence). The CDR3 sequence: CASSISVSNEKLFF. For the CDR3, the DNA is TGTGCCAGTAGTATCTCCGTTTCTAATGAAAAACTGTTTTTT. Full variable domain (remainder filled in from reference TRBV19 and TRBJ1-4): DGGITQSPKYLFRKEGQNVTLSCEQNLNHDAMYWYRQDPGQGLRLIYYSQIVNDFQKGDIAEGYSVSREKKESFPLTVTSAQKNPTAFYLCASSISVSNEKLFFGSGTQLSVL.

The chain links TRBV28 to TRBJ2-7, with a possible D match to TRBD2 (7 bases). Germline CDR1 is MDHEN and CDR2 is SYDVKM. The V and J ends lost 10 bases and 6 bases respectively, with 28 bases between them. CDR3 size: 16 residues. The CDR3 DNA reads as TGTGCCACCAAAGTACGGACTAGACAGGTTCGGGGCGAGCAGTACTTC. Translated, it gives CATKVRTRQVRGEQYF.

The chain couples TRBV28 to TRBJ1-2, with D unclear. Germline CDR1 is MDHEN and CDR2 is SYDVKM. The V gene lost 5 bases and the J gene lost 2 bases, with 6 bases spanning the gap. The CDR3 runs 12 residues. The CDR3 bases are TGTGCCAGCAGTGGCGGGAACTATGGCTACACCTTC. It specifies CASSGGNYGYTF.

CDR3 coding DNA: TGTGCCAGCAGCCCCCTTCGGCGGGGGGTCTCCTACGAGCAGTACTTC. Translation gives CASSPLRRGVSYEQYF. V gene TRBV7-8 combines with J gene TRBJ2-7; 8 bases align to TRBD2. V gave up 5 bases and J gave up 0 bases; unmatched junction bases: 9. Germline-derived CDR1 and CDR2 are SGHVS and FQNEAQ. The CDR3 sequence is 16 residues long.

This clone was counted once. This chain uses TRBV27 with TRBJ1-4; the match to TRBD1 covers 7 bases. This CDR3 spans 15 amino acids. With 5 bases clipped from V and 3 bases from J, the junction kept 6 bases outside the gene matches. The V gene's germline CDR1 is MNHEY and CDR2 SMNVEV (reference sequence). CDR3 residues: CASSPIGTANEKLFF. CDR3 DNA: TGTGCCAGCAGTCCGATCGGGACAGCTAATGAAAAACTGTTTTTT.

The rearrangement links TRBV28 to TRBJ2-1; 7 bases agree with TRBD1. CDR1 MDHEN and CDR2 SYDVKM come from the germline V gene. This CDR3 comprises 15 residues. V was pared by 8 bases and J by 0 bases, with 7 bases of the junction left unmatched. The CDR3 protein is CASQSQGSSYNEQFF. The CDR3 nucleotides are TGTGCCAGCCAATCACAGGGGAGCTCCTACAATGAGCAGTTCTTC. Drawing the rest from reference TRBV28 and TRBJ2-1, the complete variable domain is DVKVTQSSRYLVKRTGEKVFLECVQDMDHENMFWYRQDPGLGLRLIYFSYDVKMKEKGDIPEGYSVSREKKERFSLILESASTNQTSMYLCASQSQGSSYNEQFFGPGTRLTVL.

The V call is TRBV5-1, the J call TRBJ2-1; 7 bases are a match to TRBD1. V lost 4 bases, J lost 0 bases, and 7 bases stayed unmatched. The V gene's germline CDR1 is SGHRS and CDR2 YFSETQ. The CDR3 is 16 amino acids. DNA for the CDR3: TGCGCCAGCAGCCCAAACACAGGGGTCTCCTACAATGAGCAGTTCTTC. Its protein is CASSPNTGVSYNEQFF.

This rearrangement joins TRBV19 to TRBJ2-5; 8 positions match TRBD1. V shed 6 bases and J 4 bases; nucleotides not matched to a gene: 13. The CDR3 is made up of 16 amino acids. Germline CDR1 and CDR2: LNHDA and SQIVND (reference sequence). This CDR3 is CASRDSGGAGLETQYF. The CDR3 nucleotides read TGTGCCAGTAGGGACTCAGGGGGCGCGGGCCTAGAGACCCAGTACTTC.

This rearrangement joins TRBV18 to TRBJ2-7, with a tentative D call TRBD1 (6 bases). Germline CDR1 and CDR2: KGHSH and LQKENI. The CDR3 has 15 amino acids. The V end was cut by 0 bases, the J end by 3 bases, with 12 bases between. CDR3 protein: CASSPPGWTDYEQYF. The CDR3 DNA sequence: TGTGCCAGCTCACCACCCGGCTGGACAGACTACGAGCAGTACTTC.

With regard to this clone: An end of the junction does not agree with germline; a read error may underlie this. The chain joins TRBV11-1 to TRBJ2-7, with D perhaps TRBD1 (5 bases). Per the germline V gene, CDR1 is SGHAT and CDR2 is FQDESV (reference sequence). This CDR3 is built from 15 residues. The chain's CDR3 is CANSLVRTSSHEQYF. In DNA, the CDR3 is TGTGCCAACAGCTTAGTCCGGACAAGTTCCCACGAGCAGTACTTC.

The chain employs TRBV18 and TRBJ2-3, with 9 bases matching TRBD2. Germline loops: CDR1 KGHSH, CDR2 LQKENI. The CDR3 extends over 15 amino acids. The trim removed 5 bases at V and 2 bases at J, leaving 5 bases unmatched. In DNA form, the CDR3 reads TGTGCCAGCTCAAGCGGGGGGACTTACACAGATACGCAGTATTTT. This sequence encodes CASSSGGTYTDTQYF. Based on the CDR3 plus reference TRBV18 and TRBJ2-3, the full variable domain is NAGVMQNPRHLVRRRGQEARLRCSPMKGHSHVYWYRQLPEEGLKFMVYLQKENIIDESGMPKERFSAEFPKEGPSILRIQQVVRGDSAAYFCASSSGGTYTDTQYFGPGTRLTVL.

This chain uses TRBV19 with TRBJ1-2; tentatively, D is TRBD1 (6 bases). Trimming shortened V by 0 bases and J by 2 bases, and 10 bases separated the two germline ends. CDR3 length: 15 residues. Germline V gives CDR1 LNHDA, CDR2 SQIVND (reference sequence). The CDR3, as DNA: TGTGCCAGTAGTATAGATCTAACAGGGAACTATGGCTACACCTTC. Translation gives CASSIDLTGNYGYTF.

The rearrangement joins TRBV11-3 to TRBJ2-5, with D unclear. Deletions cut 1 base from V and 2 bases from J, with 5 bases between. CDR3 size: 13 residues. Germline V CDR1 and CDR2: SGHNT, YENEEA. The CDR3 DNA is TGTGCCAGCAGCTTAGGGCATCAAGAGACCCAGTACTTC. Residues: CASSLGHQETQYF.

This clone was detected once. V gene TRBV27 combines with J gene TRBJ2-7; the D is unclear. V dropped 2 bases and J dropped 4 bases, with 9 bases sitting between them. Germline V gene sequence: CDR1 MNHEY, CDR2 SMNVEV (reference sequence). CDR3 length: 13 amino acids. The CDR3: CASSLTSGYEQYF. CDR3 in DNA: TGTGCCAGCAGTTTAACTTCGGGTTACGAGCAGTACTTC.

The V and J genes are TRBV10-1 and TRBJ2-3; 8 positions agree with TRBD2. After removal of 4 bases from V and 2 bases from J, the junction contained 5 bases not matched to a gene. The CDR3 contains 15 residues. Germline CDR1 is WNHNN and CDR2 is SYGVQD (reference sequence). In DNA form, the CDR3 reads TGCGCCAGCAGTGGTCCGGGGGGGAACACAGATACGCAGTATTTT. Translated, it gives CASSGPGGNTDTQYF.

In nucleotides, the CDR3 is TGCGCCAGCAGCCAAACAGGGGGCATTGGAAACACCATATATTTT. Translation gives CASSQTGGIGNTIYF. The rearrangement uses TRBV4-3 and TRBJ1-3, with 9 nucleotides matching TRBD1. From germline, CDR1 is LGHNA and CDR2 YSLEER. V lost 2 bases, J lost 3 bases, and 2 bases stayed unmatched. The CDR3 length is 15 residues.

The chain is built from TRBV7-9 and TRBJ2-2, with TRBD1 identical over 7 bases. Trimming took 7 bases from V and 0 from J; bases not matched to a gene: 8. The CDR3 totals 16 residues. Germline lookup yields CDR1 SEHNR and CDR2 FQNEAQ (reference sequence). The CDR3 spells CASTFVGTANTGELFF. The CDR3 DNA sequence: TGTGCCAGCACCTTCGTGGGGACAGCGAACACCGGGGAGCTGTTTTTT.

J is TRBJ2-5 and V is TRBV10-3, with 10 positions matching TRBD2. The CDR3 has 15 amino acids. Losses at the gene ends were 5 bases for V and 2 bases for J; bases not matched to a gene: 5. Per the germline V gene, CDR1 is ENHRY and CDR2 is SYGVKD. The CDR3 bases are TGTGCCATCAGTCGTAGCGGGGGGACTCAAGAGACCCAGTACTTC. It codes for CAISRSGGTQETQYF.

The J gene is TRBJ1-1, the V gene TRBV10-1; D gene unclear. V was shortened by 3 bases and J by 7 bases, with 9 bases between the two germline ends. The germline V gene has CDR1 WNHNN and CDR2 SYGVQD (reference sequence). The CDR3 extends over 12 amino acids. The CDR3 coding sequence is TGCGCCAGCAGTGATAGCGGGGTTGAAGCTTTCTTT. Protein sequence: CASSDSGVEAFF.

This clone was seen a handful of times. The J gene is TRBJ1-1, the V gene TRBV5-5, with a possible D match to TRBD1 (5 bases). Between the trimmed V and J ends, which lost 0 bases and 7 bases, there was a span of 16 bases. In germline, CDR1 is SGHKS, CDR2 YYEKEE (reference sequence). The CDR3 length is 15 residues. CDR3 in amino acids: CASSLALGGLLEAFF. In nucleotides, the CDR3 is TGTGCCAGCAGCTTGGCCCTGGGGGGACTCCTTGAAGCTTTCTTT.

This clone turned up a few times. The genes are TRBV11-2 and TRBJ2-2; D is perhaps TRBD2 (5 bases). Between the trimmed V and J ends, which lost 5 bases and 2 bases, there was a span of 18 bases. The germline V gene has CDR1 SGHAT and CDR2 FQNNGV. The CDR3 has 17 amino acids. CDR3 nucleotide sequence: TGTGCCAGCAGCCCCAGGACTGGCAGAGTAAACACCGGGGAGCTGTTTTTT. Amino acids: CASSPRTGRVNTGELFF.

The chain has TRBV12-5 and TRBJ1-5; D call uncertain. The CDR3 has 15 residues. Germline CDR1 LGHNT, CDR2 FRNRAP. The V end was cut by 5 bases, the J end by 7 bases, with 18 bases between. The CDR3 here is CASGTEGGRRQPQHF. CDR3 DNA sequence: TGTGCTAGTGGTACCGAGGGAGGGAGAAGACAGCCCCAGCATTTT.

The J gene is TRBJ2-1, the V gene TRBV2; 9 nucleotides line up with TRBD2. V dropped 6 bases and J dropped 6; count of bases not matched to a gene: 6. Germline V gives CDR1 SNHLY, CDR2 FYNNEI. The CDR3 is 14 residues long. CDR3 bases: TGTGCCAGCAGCTCTAGCGGGACCGCCAATGAGCAGTTCTTC. This gives the protein CASSSSGTANEQFF.

This chain connects TRBV5-1 to TRBJ2-7; no firm D call. CDR1 SGHRS and CDR2 YFSETQ come from the germline V gene. The germline V and J ends were trimmed by 1 base and 0 bases, with 8 bases remaining between them. This CDR3 has 14 residues. This CDR3 reads CASSLSRSSYEQYF. In nucleotides, the CDR3 is TGCGCCAGCAGCTTGAGCCGGAGCTCCTACGAGCAGTACTTC. The entire variable domain, with the rest obtained from reference TRBV5-1 and TRBJ2-7, is as follows: KAGVTQTPRYLIKTRGQQVTLSCSPISGHRSVSWYQQTPGQGLQFLFEYFSETQRNKGNFPGRFSGRQFSNSRSEMNVSTLELGDSALYLCASSLSRSSYEQYFGPGTRLTVT.

This clone was counted a few times. This rearrangement joins TRBV19 to TRBJ1-5, with a weak D call TRBD1 (6 bases). Germline loops: CDR1 LNHDA, CDR2 SQIVND (reference sequence). V dropped 5 bases and J dropped 11 bases, with 19 bases sitting between them. The length of the CDR3 is 14 residues. CDR3 bases: TGTGCCAGTAGTGAAACCGGGGGGGGCACGACCCAGCATTTT. Its translation is CASSETGGGTTQHF.

This chain connects TRBV27 to TRBJ1-5, with TRBD1 identical over 9 bases. Germline CDR1 and CDR2: MNHEY and SMNVEV (reference sequence). Trimming removed 2 bases from V and 4 bases from J; junction bases left unmatched: 9. This CDR3 has 17 amino acids. Here the CDR3 reads CASSLTLRDRANQPQHF. The CDR3 DNA reads TGTGCCAGCAGTTTAACCCTACGGGACAGGGCAAATCAGCCCCAGCATTTT.

This clone came up a few times. The chain links TRBV7-9 to TRBJ2-1, with D perhaps TRBD2 (6 bases). The CDR3 extends over 14 amino acids. Germline V gives CDR1 SEHNR, CDR2 FQNEAQ (reference sequence). Trimming removed 3 bases at V and 1 base at J, with 7 bases between. The CDR3 nucleotides read TGTGCCAGCAGCTTTAGCGGATCCTACAATGAGCAGTTCTTC. Encoded protein: CASSFSGSYNEQFF. The variable domain in full, with the rest retrieved from reference TRBV7-9 and TRBJ2-1, is DTGVSQNPRHKITKRGQNVTFRCDPISEHNRLYWYRQTLGQGPEFLTYFQNEAQLEKSRLLSDRFSAERPKGSFSTLEIQRTEQGDSAMYLCASSFSGSYNEQFFGPGTRLTVL.

This clone turned up a few times. V usage is TRBV6-1 and J usage is TRBJ1-5; no clear D. CDR1 MNHNS and CDR2 SASEGT come from the germline V gene. The ends were cut back, 10 bases at V and 0 bases at J, with 13 bases in the middle. The CDR3 contains 14 residues. CDR3 amino acids: CATAGGDSNQPQHF. Written as DNA, the CDR3 is TGTGCCACCGCGGGCGGGGATAGCAATCAGCCCCAGCATTTT.

This chain joins TRBV28 and TRBJ1-2; D might be TRBD1 (5 bases). The CDR3 spans 16 residues. Trimming shortened V by 0 bases and J by 0 bases, and 11 bases separated the two germline ends. CDR1 and CDR2 from the germline V gene are MDHEN and SYDVKM. The CDR3 DNA reads as TGTGCCAGCAGTTTATGGGACAAGACTGCTAACTATGGCTACACCTTC. Translated, it gives CASSLWDKTANYGYTF.